This is a list of T cell receptor beta chains from one sample in a study of CD8 T cells in Susac syndrome. From the immunoSEQ multiplex PCR reads, TCRdb called clonotypes with MiXCR, one entry per CDR3 protein. Here the sample spans under 95,000 distinct CDR3 sequences, 95% being singletons. The sample comprised CD8+ T cells from PBMCs. Source of these receptors: a human donor with Susac syndrome. Each CDR3 is given with its conserved first and last residue. Each record gives: V gene, J gene, clone size, D gene, CDR3 protein, CDR3 DNA. The D gene is left open where the match is weak. Size tells how often a clone was seen (once, few, many) or the class of an expanded clone, and some rows leave it out.

TRBV29-1	TRBJ2-2	-	-	CSVGGTGELFF	TGCAGCGTTGGAGGAACCGGGGAGCTGTTTTTT
TRBV30	TRBJ2-2	-	-	CAWDRAEPNTGELFF	TGTGCCTGGGATCGAGCGGAGCCGAACACCGGGGAGCTGTTTTTT
TRBV29-1	TRBJ1-5	-	-	CSVKEGSNQPQHF	TGCAGCGTTAAGGAGGGTAGCAATCAGCCCCAGCATTTT
TRBV5-6	TRBJ2-1	-	TRBD2	CASGDSGRGYNEQFF	TGTGCCAGCGGCGATAGCGGGAGAGGCTACAATGAGCAGTTCTTC
TRBV5-1	TRBJ2-1	-	TRBD2	CASSMTTSGYNEQFF	TGCGCCAGCAGCATGACGACTAGCGGCTACAATGAGCAGTTCTTC
TRBV20-1	TRBJ2-6	-	-	CSASGAGANVLTF	TGCAGTGCATCGGGAGCTGGGGCCAACGTCCTGACTTTC
TRBV20-1	TRBJ2-1	-	-	CSARLGWGNEQFF	TGCAGTGCTCGACTAGGATGGGGAAATGAGCAGTTCTTC
TRBV27	TRBJ1-5	-	TRBD1	CASRTGSGNQPQHF	TGTGCCAGCAGGACAGGGTCGGGCAATCAGCCCCAGCATTTT
TRBV2	TRBJ2-3	-	-	CASLWDSTDTQYF	TGTGCCAGCTTATGGGACAGCACAGATACGCAGTATTTT
TRBV7-6	TRBJ2-5	-	-	CATGAVQETQYF	TGTGCGACGGGGGCAGTCCAAGAGACCCAGTACTTC
TRBV7-9	TRBJ2-1	-	-	CASNPEGGYNEQFF	TGTGCCAGCAACCCCGAAGGAGGGTACAATGAGCAGTTCTTC
TRBV4-1	TRBJ2-1	-	-	CASSHPRAGGGNEQFF	TGCGCCAGCAGCCACCCCCGGGCAGGTGGGGGCAATGAGCAGTTCTTC
TRBV28	TRBJ1-2	-	-	CASSLRKGFSNYGYTF	TGTGCCAGCAGTTTACGCAAGGGTTTCTCGAACTATGGCTACACCTTC
TRBV19	TRBJ2-3	-	TRBD2	CASGLAVFTDTQYF	TGTGCCAGCGGACTAGCGGTTTTCACAGATACGCAGTATTTT
TRBV3-1	TRBJ2-6	-	TRBD2	CASSRPWAGDYSGANVLTF	TGTGCCAGCAGCCGGCCCTGGGCGGGGGATTACTCTGGGGCCAACGTCCTGACTTTC
TRBV6-5	TRBJ1-2	-	TRBD1	CASSWAGQGSYGYTF	TGTGCCAGCAGTTGGGCTGGACAGGGGAGCTATGGCTACACCTTC
TRBV7-9	TRBJ2-7	-	-	CASSFPTGEQYF	TGTGCCAGCAGCTTCCCGACAGGAGAGCAGTACTTC
TRBV13	TRBJ1-1	-	-	CASSLRTANTEAFF	TGTGCCAGCAGCTTACGAACAGCGAACACTGAAGCTTTCTTT
TRBV19	TRBJ2-1	-	-	CASSIASALEQFF	TGTGCCAGTAGTATTGCTAGCGCCTTAGAGCAGTTCTTC
TRBV9	TRBJ2-3	-	-	CASSVGRPTDTQYF	TGTGCCAGCAGCGTAGGTCGGCCCACAGATACGCAGTATTTT
TRBV25-1	TRBJ2-4	-	TRBD2	CASSESGGRAIQYF	TGTGCCAGCAGTGAATCGGGAGGGAGAGCCATTCAGTACTTC
TRBV4-1	TRBJ1-5	-	-	CASSQTGSQPQHF	TGCGCCAGCAGTCAGACAGGTAGTCAGCCCCAGCATTTT
TRBV5-6	TRBJ2-1	once	TRBD1	CASYRDRGQFNEQFF	TGTGCCAGCTACCGAGACAGGGGGCAGTTCAATGAGCAGTTCTTC
TRBV9	TRBJ2-1	-	TRBD2	CASSVETSGLYNEQFF	TGTGCCAGCAGCGTAGAAACTAGCGGGCTCTACAATGAGCAGTTCTTC
TRBV28	TRBJ2-5	once	TRBD1	CASSLRGTGKETQYF	TGTGCCAGCAGTCTCCGCGGGACAGGAAAAGAGACCCAGTACTTC
TRBV7-9	TRBJ1-2	once	-	CASSLATDFYGYTF	TGTGCCAGCAGCTTAGCGACGGATTTCTATGGCTACACCTTC
TRBV24-1	TRBJ2-2	-	TRBD1	CATSDSDRVTGELFF	TGTGCCACCAGTGACTCTGACAGGGTAACCGGGGAGCTGTTTTTT
TRBV20-1	TRBJ1-1	-	-	CSARGGIRAGEAFF	TGCAGTGCTAGAGGAGGAATCAGGGCCGGTGAAGCTTTCTTT